The 5 T cell receptor beta chains reported below all come from one sample, sequenced in a study of Graves' ophthalmopathy and Graves' hyperthyroidism. Amplification of TCR beta CDR3 regions used RNA transcripts. RT-PCR with HTBI primers came first, then second-round multiplex PCR. TCRdb itself ran the multiplex PCR reads through MiXCR, one entry per CDR3 protein. This table has approximately 480,000 distinct CDR3 sequences, approximately 15% appearing once. The specimen sequenced was blood. Receptors were obtained from a woman aged 25-40 years with Graves' ophthalmopathy.

This clonotype was counted at least ten times. The chain links TRBV3-1 to TRBJ1-6; a weak D match, TRBD1 (6 bases). Germline CDR1 reads LGHDT; CDR2 reads YNNKEL (reference sequence). Trimming pared 1 base from V and 10 bases from J, leaving 11 bases between. The CDR3 runs 14 residues. This CDR3 reads CASSQVQGRSPLHF. For the CDR3, the DNA is TGTGCCAGCAGCCAAGTACAGGGAAGGTCACCCCTCCACTTT.

The chain combines TRBV7-9 with TRBJ1-1; D is uncertain. The V end lost 4 bases, the J end lost 5 bases, and 14 bases lay between the germline ends. The CDR3 consists of 14 residues. The germline V gene encodes CDR1 SEHNR and CDR2 FQNEAQ (reference sequence). CDR3 sequence: CASSWTRFRTEAFF. The CDR3 DNA follows: TGTGCCAGCAGCTGGACGAGATTCAGGACTGAAGCTTTCTTT. Using reference TRBV7-9 and TRBJ1-1 for the parts outside the CDR3, the full variable domain is DTGVSQNPRHKITKRGQNVTFRCDPISEHNRLYWYRQTLGQGPEFLTYFQNEAQLEKSRLLSDRFSAERPKGSFSTLEIQRTEQGDSAMYLCASSWTRFRTEAFFGQGTRLTVV.

The rearrangement joins TRBV4-1 to TRBJ1-5, with 10 nucleotides matching TRBD1. The CDR3 has 16 residues. V shed 4 bases and J 6 bases; nucleotides not matched to a gene: 9. Germline values: CDR1 MGHRA, CDR2 YSYEKL. The CDR3 loop reads CASSRVGTGATQPQHF. The CDR3 coding sequence is TGCGCCAGCAGCCGGGTTGGGACAGGGGCGACTCAGCCCCAGCATTTT.

This clonotype appeared many times. V and J are TRBV28 and TRBJ2-6; 9 positions agree with TRBD1. Germline V gene sequence: CDR1 MDHEN, CDR2 SYDVKM. Trimming cost V 6 bases and J 3 bases; bases outside gene matches: 9. The CDR3 consists of 17 residues. For the CDR3, the DNA is TGTGCCAGCAGCCCTCCCGGGACAGGGTATGGGGCCAACGTCCTGACTTTC. Residues: CASSPPGTGYGANVLTF. Looking up the rest from reference TRBV28 and TRBJ2-6 gives the full variable domain: DVKVTQSSRYLVKRTGEKVFLECVQDMDHENMFWYRQDPGLGLRLIYFSYDVKMKEKGDIPEGYSVSREKKERFSLILESASTNQTSMYLCASSPPGTGYGANVLTFGAGSRLTVL.

This clonotype was counted many times. The rearrangement links TRBV2 to TRBJ1-1; D is uncertain. Germline CDR1 reads SNHLY; CDR2 reads FYNNEI. The germline V and J ends were trimmed by 8 bases and 1 base, with 11 bases remaining between them. There are 13 residues in the CDR3. CDR3 bases: TGTGCCAGCCGTTCGGATGGGAACACTGAAGCTTTCTTT. Translating gives CASRSDGNTEAFF.